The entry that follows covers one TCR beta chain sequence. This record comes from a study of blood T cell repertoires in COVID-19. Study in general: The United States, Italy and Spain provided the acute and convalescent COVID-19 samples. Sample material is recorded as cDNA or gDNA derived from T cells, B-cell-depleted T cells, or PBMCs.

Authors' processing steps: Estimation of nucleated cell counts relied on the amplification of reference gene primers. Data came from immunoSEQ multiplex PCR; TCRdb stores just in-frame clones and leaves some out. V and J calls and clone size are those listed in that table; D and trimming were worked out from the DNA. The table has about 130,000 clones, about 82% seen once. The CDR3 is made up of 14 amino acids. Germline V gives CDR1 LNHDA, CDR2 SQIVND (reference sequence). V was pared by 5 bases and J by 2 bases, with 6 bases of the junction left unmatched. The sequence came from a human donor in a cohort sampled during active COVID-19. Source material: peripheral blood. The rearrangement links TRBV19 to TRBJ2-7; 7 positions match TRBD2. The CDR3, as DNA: TGTGCCAGTAGTGAGCCTAGCGGAACCTACGAGCAGTACTTC. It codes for CASSEPSGTYEQYF.